These 9 T cell receptor beta chains were sequenced from one sample in a study of T cell responses to AZD1222 COVID-19 vaccine. Repertoires were generated with immunoSEQ multiplex PCR, while TCRdb's copy carries only in-frame clones and drops some. The repertoire consists of around 140,000 clones, with 75% to 90% occurring once and the leading ten covering under 2%. Here the sequenced sample was peripheral blood, taken 28 days after the second AZD1222 dose. The receptors were gathered from an adult who received the AZD1222 COVID-19 vaccine.

The chain employs TRBV10-2 and TRBJ2-7; 10 bases map to TRBD2. The germline CDR1 and CDR2 sequences are WSHSY and SAAADI. After removal of 2 bases from V and 3 bases from J, the junction contained 4 bases not matched to a gene. CDR3 length: 15 amino acids. The CDR3 coding sequence is TGCGCCAGCAGTGAGGGCTCTAGCGGGGGCTACGAGCAGTACGTC. This gives the protein CASSEGSSGGYEQYV.

The V call is TRBV30, the J call TRBJ1-1; the match to TRBD1 covers 9 bases. The length of the CDR3 is 15 residues. The V and J ends lost 5 bases and 1 base, in that order; junction bases with no gene match: 8. The V gene's germline CDR1 is GTSNPN and CDR2 SVGIG (reference sequence). The CDR3 DNA reads as TGTGCCTGGTGGGACAGGGCAATTAAGAACACTGAAGCTTTCTTT. Translation gives CAWWDRAIKNTEAFF.

The V call is TRBV7-9, the J call TRBJ1-1, with D maybe TRBD1 (5 bases). Trimming removed 3 bases at V and 11 bases at J, with 16 bases between. The CDR3 has 13 amino acids. Germline CDR1 is SEHNR and CDR2 is FQNEAQ (reference sequence). DNA of the CDR3: TGTGCCAGCAGCTTTGACCGGGACCACGCGGCTTTCTTT. Encoded protein: CASSFDRDHAAFF.

The chain couples TRBV6-5 to TRBJ1-2, with D possibly being TRBD1 (5 bases). Between the trimmed V and J ends, which lost 6 bases and 8 bases, there was a span of 16 bases. The CDR3 has 13 amino acids. Germline V gives CDR1 MNHEY, CDR2 SVGAGI. CDR3 nucleotides: TGTGCCAGCAGCCACCGGGACTCCGCGGGCTACACCTTC. It encodes CASSHRDSAGYTF.

The CDR3 here is CASSRQGNTEAFF. The CDR3 DNA reads as TGTGCCAGCAGCCGGCAGGGGAACACTGAAGCTTTCTTT. This chain uses TRBV14 with TRBJ1-1, with D possibly being TRBD1 (5 bases). The germline gives CDR1 SGHDN, CDR2 FVKESK. This CDR3 has 13 residues. Trimming removed 4 bases at V and 1 base at J, with 7 bases between.

V is TRBV7-9 and J is TRBJ2-7; D is undetermined. Between the trimmed V and J ends, which lost 3 bases and 2 bases, there was a span of 14 bases. CDR3 length: 15 amino acids. Germline V gives CDR1 SEHNR, CDR2 FQNEAQ (reference sequence). The CDR3 DNA follows: TGTGCCAGCAGCTTGTACATCGGCGGACCCTACGAGCAGTACTTC. It codes for CASSLYIGGPYEQYF.

CDR3 sequence reads: CASRRGRRETQYF. In DNA form, the CDR3 reads TGTGCCAGTCGAAGGGGGCGCAGGGAGACCCAGTACTTC. V and J are TRBV7-2 and TRBJ2-5; 7 bases are a match to TRBD1. The CDR3 spans 13 residues. The junction had 9 bases not matched to a gene; V was cut back by 9 bases and J by 5 bases. Germline V gives CDR1 SGHTA, CDR2 FQGNSA.

The chain combines TRBV3-1 (or the pseudogene TRBV3-2) with TRBJ1-1, with 9 bases identical to TRBD1. CDR3 size: 14 residues. Germline values: CDR1 LGHDT, CDR2 YNNKEL (reference sequence). V lost 4 bases, J lost 5 bases, and 5 bases stayed unmatched. CDR3 DNA sequence: TGTGCCAGCAGCCTACAGGGGGCGAGAACTGAAGCTTTCTTT. As protein: CASSLQGARTEAFF.

This chain links TRBV5-4 with TRBJ2-3, with 9 bases that match TRBD1. The CDR3 runs to 14 residues. Germline CDR1 and CDR2: SGHNT and YYREEE (reference sequence). Trimming removed 4 bases from V and 6 bases from J; junction bases left unmatched: 6. Here the CDR3 reads CASSPDRGIDTQYF. The DNA of the CDR3 is TGTGCCAGCAGCCCGGACAGGGGAATTGATACGCAGTATTTT. Based on the CDR3 plus reference TRBV5-4 and TRBJ2-3, the full variable domain is ETGVTQSPTHLIKTRGQQVTLRCSSQSGHNTVSWYQQALGQGPQFIFQYYREEENGRGNFPPRFSGLQFPNYSSELNVNALELDDSALYLCASSPDRGIDTQYFGPGTRLTVL.